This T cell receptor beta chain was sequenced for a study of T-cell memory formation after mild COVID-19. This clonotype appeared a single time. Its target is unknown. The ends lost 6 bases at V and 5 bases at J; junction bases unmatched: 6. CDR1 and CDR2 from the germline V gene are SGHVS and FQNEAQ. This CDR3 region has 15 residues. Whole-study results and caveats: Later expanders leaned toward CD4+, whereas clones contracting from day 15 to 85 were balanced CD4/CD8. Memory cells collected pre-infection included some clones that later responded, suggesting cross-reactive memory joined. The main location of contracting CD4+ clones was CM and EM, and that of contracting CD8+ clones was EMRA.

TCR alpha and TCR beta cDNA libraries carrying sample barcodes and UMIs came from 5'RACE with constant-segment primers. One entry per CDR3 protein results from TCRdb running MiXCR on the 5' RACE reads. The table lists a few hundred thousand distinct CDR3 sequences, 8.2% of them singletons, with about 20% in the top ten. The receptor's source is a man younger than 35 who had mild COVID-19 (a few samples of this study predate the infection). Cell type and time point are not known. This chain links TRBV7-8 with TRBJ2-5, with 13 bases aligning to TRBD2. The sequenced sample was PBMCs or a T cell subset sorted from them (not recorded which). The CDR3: CASRPTSGGGETQYF. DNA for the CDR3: TGTGCCAGCAGGCCCACTAGCGGGGGGGGTGAGACCCAGTACTTC. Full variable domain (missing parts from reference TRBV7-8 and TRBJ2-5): GAGVSQSPRYKVAKRGQDVALRCDPISGHVSLFWYQQALGQGPEFLTYFQNEAQLDKSGLPSDRFFAERPEGSVSTLKIQRTQQEDSAVYLCASRPTSGGGETQYFGPGTRLLVL.